This T cell receptor (beta chain) was profiled in a study of regulatory T cells in long-lasting Graves disease. Germline-derived CDR1 and CDR2 are SGHAT and FQNNGV. This CDR3 contains 15 residues. Trimming took 5 bases from V and 6 from J; bases not matched to a gene: 8. This clonotype was picked up many times. Building of the TCR beta libraries involved iRepertoire HTBI primers and Arm-PCR of CDR3 regions. TCRdb re-derived calls from the multiplex PCR reads in MiXCR, one entry per CDR3 protein. The sample carries a few hundred thousand distinct CDR3 sequences, roughly 20% recorded once. Time point described: newly diagnosed GD, antithyroid drugs for less than 3 months. The authors made the TCR library using RNA they extracted from PBMCs. These same data were also listed under a study on T cells in Graves' hyperthyroidism and ophthalmopathy.

The chain has TRBV11-2 and TRBJ2-3; 10 bases match TRBD2. The material sequenced was peripheral blood mononuclear cells (PBMCs), taken at new diagnosis, from a patient treated with antithyroid drugs. The TCR was taken from a woman aged 30 to 39 with Graves disease. CDR3 protein: CASSPILAGSDTQYF. CDR3 bases: TGTGCCAGCAGCCCAATACTAGCGGGGTCCGATACGCAGTATTTT.